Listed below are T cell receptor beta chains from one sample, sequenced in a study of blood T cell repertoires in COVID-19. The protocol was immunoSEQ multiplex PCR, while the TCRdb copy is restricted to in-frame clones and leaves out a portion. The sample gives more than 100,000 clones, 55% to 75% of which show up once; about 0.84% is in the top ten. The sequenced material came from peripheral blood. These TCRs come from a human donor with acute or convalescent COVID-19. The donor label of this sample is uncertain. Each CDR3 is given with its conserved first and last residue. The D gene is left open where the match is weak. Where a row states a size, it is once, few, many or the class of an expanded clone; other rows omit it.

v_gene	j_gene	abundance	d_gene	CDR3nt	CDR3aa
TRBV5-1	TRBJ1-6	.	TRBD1	TGCGCCAGCAGCTCGACAGGGCATAATTCACCCCTCCACTTT	CASSSTGHNSPLHF
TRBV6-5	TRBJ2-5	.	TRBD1	TGTGCCAGCAGGGGGACAGCCGAGACCCAGTACTTC	CASRGTAETQYF
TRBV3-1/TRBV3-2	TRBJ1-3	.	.	TGTGCCAGCAGCCAAGTGAGGGGGTCTCGAAACACCATATATTTT	CASSQVRGSRNTIYF
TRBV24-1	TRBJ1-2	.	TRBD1	TGTGCCACCAGTGATTCTTCGACAGGGGGCGATGGCTACACCTTC	CATSDSSTGGDGYTF
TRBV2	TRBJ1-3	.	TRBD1	TGTGCCAGCAGTGCTGACAGGGGTAGAACCATATATTTT	CASSADRGRTIYF
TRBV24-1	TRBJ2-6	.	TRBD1	TGTGCCACCAGTGAGAACAGGGGGCGAGGGGCCAACGTCCTGACTTTC	CATSENRGRGANVLTF
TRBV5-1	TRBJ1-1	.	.	TGCGCCAGCAGCTTCACCACAGGGCTGAAGGGAGCTGAAGCTTTCTTT	CASSFTTGLKGAEAFF
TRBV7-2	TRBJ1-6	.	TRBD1	TGTGCCAGCAGCTTTGACAGGGGAAATTCACCCCTCCACTTT	CASSFDRGNSPLHF
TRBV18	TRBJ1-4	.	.	TGTGCCAGCGCCGGCGGGTTAAATGAAAAACTGTTTTTT	CASAGGLNEKLFF
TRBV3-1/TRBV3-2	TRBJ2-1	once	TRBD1	TGTGCCAGCAGCCTTCGACAGGGCTACAATGAGCAGTTCTTC	CASSLRQGYNEQFF
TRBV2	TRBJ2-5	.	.	TGTGCCAGAGAGGGGGTCCCGTCTGAGGCCCAGTACTTC	CAREGVPSEAQYF
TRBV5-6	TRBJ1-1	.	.	TGTGCCAGCAGCTTGCGGGGGACGAACACTGAAGCTTTCTTT	CASSLRGTNTEAFF
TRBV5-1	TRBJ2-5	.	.	TGCGCCAGCAGCTTGGGACAGAACCAAGAGACCCAGTACTTC	CASSLGQNQETQYF
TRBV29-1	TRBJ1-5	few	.	TGCAGCGTTTTGCAGGAGGGCAATCAGCCCCAGCATTTT	CSVLQEGNQPQHF
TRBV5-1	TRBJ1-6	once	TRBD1	TGCGCCAGCAGCTTGGTGGGACAGGGTTCACCCCTCCACTTT	CASSLVGQGSPLHF
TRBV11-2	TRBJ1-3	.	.	TGTGCCAGCAGCCCAGGAAACTCTGGAAACACCATATATTTT	CASSPGNSGNTIYF
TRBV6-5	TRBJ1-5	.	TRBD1	TGTGCCAGCCGAGACAGGGCAGGCCAGCCCCAGCATTTT	CASRDRAGQPQHF
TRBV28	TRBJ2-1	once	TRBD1	TGTGCCAGCAGTCCCGTCACCGGGACAGGGGGCGATGAGCAGTTCTTC	CASSPVTGTGGDEQFF
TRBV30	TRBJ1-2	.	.	TGTGCCTGTTTCCCGGGCGGGGTCGGCTACACCTTC	CACFPGGVGYTF
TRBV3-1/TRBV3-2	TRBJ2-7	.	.	TGTGCCAGCAGCCAAGGGCGGTCCTACGAGCAGTACTTC	CASSQGRSYEQYF
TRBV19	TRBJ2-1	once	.	TGTGCCAGTAATGGCAGGGAGGAAGATGAGCAGTTCTTC	CASNGREEDEQFF
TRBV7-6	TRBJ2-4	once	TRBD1	TGTGCCAGCAGCTTAAGCGGACAGGGGGAATTCGTAGCTACGGCCAAAAACATTCAGTACTTC	CASSLSGQGEFVATAKNIQYF
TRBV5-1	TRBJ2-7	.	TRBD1	TGCGCCAGCAGACGACAGGGGTCTGACTCCTACGAGCAGTACTTC	CASRRQGSDSYEQYF
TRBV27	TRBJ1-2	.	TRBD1	TGTGCCAGCACCTTTAGGGACCCGGGACAGGGGAATGGCTACACCTTC	CASTFRDPGQGNGYTF
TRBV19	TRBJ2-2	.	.	TGTGCCAGTAGTATATCCAGAAACACCGGGGAGCTGTTTTTT	CASSISRNTGELFF
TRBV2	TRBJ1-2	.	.	TGTGCCAGCAGTGACCCGGGAGGGGCTGGCTACACCTTC	CASSDPGGAGYTF
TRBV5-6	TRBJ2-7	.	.	TGTGCCAGCAGCTCGTCACTAGACGAGCAGTACTTC	CASSSSLDEQYF
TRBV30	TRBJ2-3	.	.	TGTGCCTGGGAGCCAGGGCTCACAGATACGCAGTATTTT	CAWEPGLTDTQYF
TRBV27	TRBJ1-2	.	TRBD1	TGTGCCAGCAGTCCACCCCGAGAGACAGGGGGCGGCGCGGGGGGCTACACCTTC	CASSPPRETGGGAGGYTF
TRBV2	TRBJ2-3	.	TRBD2	TGTGCCAGCCAGGGCGGGCTAGCGGGGTGGGGCACAGATACGCAGTATTTT	CASQGGLAGWGTDTQYF
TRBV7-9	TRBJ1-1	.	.	TGTGCCAGCAGCTTAGGCAGGGTAGGAACTGAAGCTTTCTTT	CASSLGRVGTEAFF
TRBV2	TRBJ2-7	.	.	TGTGCCAGCAGTGCCCAGGGTCCCCACGAGCAGTACTTC	CASSAQGPHEQYF
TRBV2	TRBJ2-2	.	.	TGTGCCAGCATGAAGGGAGCGAACACCGGGGAGCTGTTTTTT	CASMKGANTGELFF
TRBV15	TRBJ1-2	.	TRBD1	TGTGCCACCAGCAGATTTGGACAGGGGCAGGATGGCTACACCTTC	CATSRFGQGQDGYTF
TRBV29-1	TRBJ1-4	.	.	TGCAGCGTTGTTTTATCGCCAGGGATGGATGAAAAACTGTTTTTT	CSVVLSPGMDEKLFF
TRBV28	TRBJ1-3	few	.	TGTGCCAGCAGTTTGGTACAGGGAGAGGGAAACACCATATATTTT	CASSLVQGEGNTIYF
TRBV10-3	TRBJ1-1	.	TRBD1	TGTGCCATCAGTTACCAGGGGGGAAACACTGAAGCTTTCTTT	CAISYQGGNTEAFF
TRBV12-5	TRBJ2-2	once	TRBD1	TGTGCTAGTGGTTTAGGGACAGGGGGCTATTTCGGGGAGCTGTTTTTT	CASGLGTGGYFGELFF
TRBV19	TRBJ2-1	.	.	TGTGCCAGTAGTATCAGGGTCTCCTACAATGAGCAGTTCTTC	CASSIRVSYNEQFF
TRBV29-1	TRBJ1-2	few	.	TGCAGCGTTGAACGGGGTAACTATGGCTACACCTTC	CSVERGNYGYTF
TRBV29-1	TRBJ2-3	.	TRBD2	TGCAGCGTTTCCCTGGGACTAGCGGGGCTCACAGATACGCAGTATTTT	CSVSLGLAGLTDTQYF